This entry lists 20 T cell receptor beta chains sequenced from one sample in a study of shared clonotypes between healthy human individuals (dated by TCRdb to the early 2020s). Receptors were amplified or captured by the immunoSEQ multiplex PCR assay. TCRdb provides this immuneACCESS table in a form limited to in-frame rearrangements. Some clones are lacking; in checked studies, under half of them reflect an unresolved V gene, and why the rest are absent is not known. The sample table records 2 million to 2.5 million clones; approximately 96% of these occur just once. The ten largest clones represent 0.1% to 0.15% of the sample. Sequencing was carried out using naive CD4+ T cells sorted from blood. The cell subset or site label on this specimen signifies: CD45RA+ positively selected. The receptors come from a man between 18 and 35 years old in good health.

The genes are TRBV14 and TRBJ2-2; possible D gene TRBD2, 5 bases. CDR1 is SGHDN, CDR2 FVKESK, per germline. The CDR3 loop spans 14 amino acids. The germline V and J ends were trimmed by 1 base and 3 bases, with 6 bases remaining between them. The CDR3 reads CASSQAGDTGELFF. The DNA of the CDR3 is TGTGCCAGCAGCCAAGCCGGGGACACCGGGGAGCTGTTTTTT.

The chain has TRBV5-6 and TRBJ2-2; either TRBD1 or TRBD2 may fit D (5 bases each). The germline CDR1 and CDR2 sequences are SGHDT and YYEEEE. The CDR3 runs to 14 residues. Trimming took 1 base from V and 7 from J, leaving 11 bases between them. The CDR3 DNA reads TGTGCCAGCAGCTTGAGGGGACGGGGCGGGGAGCTGTTTTTT. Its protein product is CASSLRGRGGELFF.

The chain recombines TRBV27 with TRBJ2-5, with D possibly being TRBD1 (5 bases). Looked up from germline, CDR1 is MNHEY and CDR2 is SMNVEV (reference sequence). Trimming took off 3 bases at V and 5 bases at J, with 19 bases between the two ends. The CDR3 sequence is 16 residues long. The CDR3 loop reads CASSFQGRESSETQYF. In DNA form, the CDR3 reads TGTGCCAGCAGTTTCCAGGGTCGCGAATCTAGTGAGACCCAGTACTTC.

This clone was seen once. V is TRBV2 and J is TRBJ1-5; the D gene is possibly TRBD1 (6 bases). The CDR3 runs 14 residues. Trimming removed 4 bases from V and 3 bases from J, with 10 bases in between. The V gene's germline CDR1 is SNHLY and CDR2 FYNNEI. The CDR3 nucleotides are TGTGCCAGCAGTGGACAGGCTCTCAATCAGCCCCAGCATTTT. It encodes CASSGQALNQPQHF.

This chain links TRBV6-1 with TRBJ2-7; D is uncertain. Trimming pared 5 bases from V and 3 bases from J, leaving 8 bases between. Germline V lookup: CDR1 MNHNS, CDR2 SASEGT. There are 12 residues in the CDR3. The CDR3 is CASSTRNYEQYF. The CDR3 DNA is TGTGCCAGCAGTACACGGAACTACGAGCAGTACTTC.

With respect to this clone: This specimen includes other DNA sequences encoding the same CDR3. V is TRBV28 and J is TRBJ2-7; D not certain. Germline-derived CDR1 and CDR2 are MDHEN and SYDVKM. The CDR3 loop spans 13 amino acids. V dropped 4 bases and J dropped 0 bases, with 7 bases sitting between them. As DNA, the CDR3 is TGTGCCAGCAGTTCACAAGGCTCCTACGAGCAGTACTTC. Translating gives CASSSQGSYEQYF.

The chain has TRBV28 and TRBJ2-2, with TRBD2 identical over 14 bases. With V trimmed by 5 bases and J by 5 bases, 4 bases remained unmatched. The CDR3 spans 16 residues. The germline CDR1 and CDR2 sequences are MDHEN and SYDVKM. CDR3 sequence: CASSPGLAGVTGELFF. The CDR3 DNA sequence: TGTGCCAGCAGTCCGGGACTAGCGGGAGTTACCGGGGAGCTGTTTTTT.

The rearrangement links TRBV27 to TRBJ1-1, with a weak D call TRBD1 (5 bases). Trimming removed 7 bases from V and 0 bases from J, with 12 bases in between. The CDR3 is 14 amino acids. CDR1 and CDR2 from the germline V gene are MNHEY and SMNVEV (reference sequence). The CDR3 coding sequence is TGTGCCAGCAAGGGATGGGGCGTGAACACTGAAGCTTTCTTT. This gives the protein CASKGWGVNTEAFF.

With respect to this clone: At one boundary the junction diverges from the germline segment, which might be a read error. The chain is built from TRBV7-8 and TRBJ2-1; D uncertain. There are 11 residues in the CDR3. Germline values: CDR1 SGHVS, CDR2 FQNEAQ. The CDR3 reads CASSLDSVPLF. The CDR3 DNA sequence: TGTGCCAGCAGCTTAGATTCAGTCCCCCTCTTC.

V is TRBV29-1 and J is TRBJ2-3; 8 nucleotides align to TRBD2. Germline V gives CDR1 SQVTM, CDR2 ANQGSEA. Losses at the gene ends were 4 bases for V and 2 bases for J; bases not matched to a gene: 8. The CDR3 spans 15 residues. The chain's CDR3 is CSVVISRGVTDTQYF. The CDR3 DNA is TGCAGCGTTGTTATCTCGCGGGGGGTCACAGATACGCAGTATTTT.

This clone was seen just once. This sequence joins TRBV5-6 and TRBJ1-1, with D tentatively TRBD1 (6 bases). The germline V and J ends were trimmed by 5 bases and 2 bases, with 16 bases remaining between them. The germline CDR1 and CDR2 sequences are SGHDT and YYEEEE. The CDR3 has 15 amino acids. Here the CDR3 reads CASRLTGTLNTEAFF. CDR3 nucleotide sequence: TGTGCCAGCAGACTCACCGGGACACTTAACACTGAAGCTTTCTTT.

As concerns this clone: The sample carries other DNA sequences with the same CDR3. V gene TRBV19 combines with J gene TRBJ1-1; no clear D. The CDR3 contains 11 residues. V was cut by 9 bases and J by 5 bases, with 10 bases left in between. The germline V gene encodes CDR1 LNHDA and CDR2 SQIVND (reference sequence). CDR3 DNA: TGTGCCAGCAGTTCCAGGACTGAAGCTTTCTTT. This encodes CASSSRTEAFF.

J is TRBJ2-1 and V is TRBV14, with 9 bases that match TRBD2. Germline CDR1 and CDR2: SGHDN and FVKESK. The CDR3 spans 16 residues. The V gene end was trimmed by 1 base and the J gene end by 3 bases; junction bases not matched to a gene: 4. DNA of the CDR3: TGTGCCAGCAGCCAAGGAGGACTAGCGCTCTACAATGAGCAGTTCTTC. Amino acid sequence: CASSQGGLALYNEQFF.

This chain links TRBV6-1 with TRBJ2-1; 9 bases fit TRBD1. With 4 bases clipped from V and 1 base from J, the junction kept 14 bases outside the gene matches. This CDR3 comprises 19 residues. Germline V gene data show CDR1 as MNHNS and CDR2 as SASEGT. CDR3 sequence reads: CASSAPGQGLPASYNEQFF. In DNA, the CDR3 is TGTGCCAGCAGTGCGCCGGGACAGGGCTTACCCGCGTCCTACAATGAGCAGTTCTTC.

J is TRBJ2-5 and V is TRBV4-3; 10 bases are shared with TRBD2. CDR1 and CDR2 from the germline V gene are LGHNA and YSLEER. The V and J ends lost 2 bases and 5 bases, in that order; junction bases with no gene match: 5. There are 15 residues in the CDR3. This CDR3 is CASSQSGRAGETQYF. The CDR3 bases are TGCGCCAGCAGCCAAAGCGGGAGGGCCGGGGAGACCCAGTACTTC.

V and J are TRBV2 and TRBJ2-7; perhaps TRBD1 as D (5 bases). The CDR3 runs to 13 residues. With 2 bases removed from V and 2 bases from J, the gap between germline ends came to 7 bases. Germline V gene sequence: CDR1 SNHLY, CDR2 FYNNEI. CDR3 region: CASSEQGPYEQYF. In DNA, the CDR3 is TGTGCCAGCAGTGAACAGGGCCCCTACGAGCAGTACTTC.

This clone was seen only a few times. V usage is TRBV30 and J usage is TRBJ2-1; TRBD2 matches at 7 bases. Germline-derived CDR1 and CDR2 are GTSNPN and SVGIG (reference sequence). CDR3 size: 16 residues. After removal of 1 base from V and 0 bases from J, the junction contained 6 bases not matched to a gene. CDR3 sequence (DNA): TGTGCCTGGAGTGGTATCGGGGGGACCTCCTACAATGAGCAGTTCTTC. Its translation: CAWSGIGGTSYNEQFF.

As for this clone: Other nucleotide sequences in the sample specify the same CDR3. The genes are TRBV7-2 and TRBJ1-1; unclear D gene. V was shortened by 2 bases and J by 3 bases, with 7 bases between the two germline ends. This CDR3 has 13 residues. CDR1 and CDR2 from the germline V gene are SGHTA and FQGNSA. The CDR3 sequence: CASSLIRDTEAFF. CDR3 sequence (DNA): TGTGCCAGCAGCTTAATCCGGGACACTGAAGCTTTCTTT.

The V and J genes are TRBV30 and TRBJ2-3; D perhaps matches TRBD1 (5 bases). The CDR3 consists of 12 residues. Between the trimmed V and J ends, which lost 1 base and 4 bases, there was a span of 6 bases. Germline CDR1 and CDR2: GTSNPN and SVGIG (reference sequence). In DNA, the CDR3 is TGTGCCTGGAGTGCAGGGCCAGATACGCAGTATTTT. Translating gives CAWSAGPDTQYF.

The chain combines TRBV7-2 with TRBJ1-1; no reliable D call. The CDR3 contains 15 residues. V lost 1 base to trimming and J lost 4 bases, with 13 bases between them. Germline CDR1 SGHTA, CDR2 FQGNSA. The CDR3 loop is CASSLDPLPGTEAFF. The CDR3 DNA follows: TGTGCCAGCAGCTTAGATCCCCTTCCGGGCACTGAAGCTTTCTTT.